The 30 T cell receptor beta chains given below trace back to one sample, sequenced in a study of spatial heterogeneity in lung cancer. Time point noted: blood at routine non-recurrence follow-up after resection. One entry per CDR3 protein results from TCRdb running MiXCR on the 5' RACE reads. The sample has under 25,000 distinct CDR3 sequences, 10% seen once. Material: PBMCs, obtained at follow-up. These TCRs come from a female donor with early-stage non-small cell lung cancer.

This clonotype has ten or more counts. The V call is TRBV6-6, the J call TRBJ2-5; D uncertain. Germline V gene sequence: CDR1 MNHNY, CDR2 SVGAGI (reference sequence). The CDR3 totals 13 residues. Trimming removed 9 bases at V and 0 bases at J, with 11 bases between. Written as DNA, the CDR3 is TGTGCCAGTGGTTGGAGAGACCAAGAGACCCAGTACTTC. Its translation: CASGWRDQETQYF.

By share of the sample, this clonotype is medium-sized. The genes are TRBV28 and TRBJ2-4; D unresolved. CDR3 length: 12 residues. In germline, CDR1 is MDHEN, CDR2 SYDVKM. The V and J ends lost 6 bases and 0 bases respectively, with 3 bases between them. The CDR3 DNA reads as TGTGCCAGCAGCCCAGCCAAAAACATTCAGTACTTC. It translates to CASSPAKNIQYF.

This clonotype was seen many times. J is TRBJ2-1 and V is TRBV11-2; possible D gene TRBD2, 7 bases. The ends were cut back, 6 bases at V and 11 bases at J, with 26 bases in the middle. Germline V gene sequence: CDR1 SGHAT, CDR2 FQNNGV. The CDR3 is 16 amino acids. CDR3 nucleotide sequence: TGTGCCAGCAGTTTTATAAGGGGGAGGGGCACAATGAAGCAGTTCTTC. Its translation is CASSFIRGRGTMKQFF.

The rearrangement links TRBV28 to TRBJ1-2, with 7 bases that match TRBD1. Germline V CDR1 and CDR2: MDHEN, SYDVKM. CDR3 length equals 14 residues. Germline trimming cut 7 bases from V and 2 bases from J; bases unmatched to any gene: 7. This CDR3 is CASNQGQENYGYTF. The DNA for the CDR3 is TGTGCCAGCAACCAAGGACAGGAAAACTATGGCTACACCTTC.

This clonotype was seen at least ten times. CDR3 region: CASSPQGEDTQYF. The CDR3 nucleotides read TGTGCCAGCTCACCCCAGGGTGAAGATACGCAGTATTTT. This sequence joins TRBV18 and TRBJ2-3; D perhaps matches TRBD1 (5 bases). V was clipped by 3 bases and J by 5 bases, with 9 bases between them. Germline CDR1 reads KGHSH; CDR2 reads LQKENI. The CDR3 is 13 amino acids.

Notes on this clonotype: Possible read error: a much larger clone is one base away. The rearrangement uses TRBV7-2 and TRBJ2-7; 7 nucleotides agree with TRBD1. CDR1 SGHTA and CDR2 FQGNSA come from the germline V gene. CDR3 length: 14 residues. The trim removed 4 bases at V and 3 bases at J, leaving 6 bases unmatched. CDR3 loop: CASSYHRDSYEQYF. CDR3 coding DNA: TGTGCCAGCAGCTACCACCGGGACAGCTACGAGCAGTACTTC.

This clonotype was counted many times. V usage is TRBV5-4 and J usage is TRBJ1-1; D not certain. V gave up 0 bases and J gave up 1 base, with 7 bases separating them. CDR3 length equals 14 residues. Per germline, CDR1 SGHNT and CDR2 YYREEE (reference sequence). The CDR3 loop reads CASSLDNGNTEAFF. Here the CDR3 DNA reads TGTGCCAGCAGCTTGGATAACGGGAACACTGAAGCTTTCTTT.

This clonotype was seen ten or more times. The chain carries TRBV5-1 and TRBJ2-3; 8 bases fit TRBD1. The germline CDR1 and CDR2 sequences are SGHRS and YFSETQ. The V gene end was trimmed by 2 bases and the J gene end by 0 bases; junction bases not matched to a gene: 2. This CDR3 spans 15 amino acids. Written as DNA, the CDR3 is TGCGCCAGCAGCTTAGGGGACAGGAGCACAGATACGCAGTATTTT. This gives the protein CASSLGDRSTDTQYF.

This clonotype has at least ten counts. The chain has TRBV27 and TRBJ2-3; TRBD2 agrees at 7 bases. The CDR3 runs to 17 residues. V was pared by 2 bases and J by 5 bases, with 13 bases of the junction left unmatched. Germline V gives CDR1 MNHEY, CDR2 SMNVEV (reference sequence). The CDR3 coding sequence is TGTGCCAGCAGTTTAAAGCAAGCGGGAAGGGCGGGAGATACGCAGTATTTT. Translation gives CASSLKQAGRAGDTQYF.

The gene calls are TRBV19 and TRBJ2-7, with 8 bases aligning to TRBD2. V dropped 4 bases and J dropped 4; count of bases not matched to a gene: 6. The CDR3 is 14 residues long. Germline assignment: CDR1 LNHDA and CDR2 SQIVND (reference sequence). The CDR3 loop is CASSTGGGKYEQYF. Written as DNA, the CDR3 is TGTGCCAGTAGTACCGGCGGGGGGAAGTACGAGCAGTACTTC.

This clonotype came up a few times. V gene TRBV12-3 or TRBV12-4 combines with J gene TRBJ2-1; D is perhaps TRBD2 (5 bases). Trimming removed 3 bases from V and 7 bases from J, with 10 bases in between. The CDR3 extends over 13 amino acids. CDR3 coding DNA: TGTGCCAGCAGTTTTTTAGCGAGGAATGAGCAGTTCTTC. Translated, it gives CASSFLARNEQFF.

This clonotype was detected ten times or more. The V gene is TRBV14, the J gene TRBJ2-6, with 9 bases matching TRBD1. The germline CDR1 and CDR2 sequences are SGHDN and FVKESK. V lost 4 bases and J lost 0; bases outside the gene matches: 7. The CDR3 length is 18 residues. CDR3 sequence (DNA): TGTGCCAGCAGCCGCTCGGGACAGGGACTCTCTGGGGCCAACGTCCTGACTTTC. It encodes CASSRSGQGLSGANVLTF. The full variable domain, its missing parts supplied by reference TRBV14 and TRBJ2-6, is EAGVTQFPSHSVIEKGQTVTLRCDPISGHDNLYWYRRVMGKEIKFLLHFVKESKQDESGMPNNRFLAERTGGTYSTLKVQPAELEDSGVYFCASSRSGQGLSGANVLTFGAGSRLTVL.

This clonotype occurred many times. The V and J genes are TRBV18 and TRBJ2-2; TRBD1 agrees at 8 bases. V shed 2 bases and J 0 bases; nucleotides not matched to a gene: 5. Germline V gene data show CDR1 as KGHSH and CDR2 as LQKENI. The CDR3 has 17 residues. The CDR3 loop reads CASSPDNRGTNTGELFF. In DNA form, the CDR3 reads TGTGCCAGCTCACCAGACAACAGGGGGACGAACACCGGGGAGCTGTTTTTT.

This clonotype was detected many times. The CDR3 is CASSGWTGRTGDTQYF. The CDR3 DNA reads as TGTGCCAGCAGCGGGTGGACAGGGAGAACAGGAGATACGCAGTATTTT. The chain employs TRBV7-9 and TRBJ2-3; 8 nucleotides align to TRBD1. The junction had 12 bases not matched to a gene; V was cut back by 5 bases and J by 5 bases. Germline lookup yields CDR1 SEHNR and CDR2 FQNEAQ (reference sequence). The CDR3 is made up of 16 amino acids. The full variable domain, completed using reference TRBV7-9 and TRBJ2-3, is DTGVSQNPRHKITKRGQNVTFRCDPISEHNRLYWYRQTLGQGPEFLTYFQNEAQLEKSRLLSDRFSAERPKGSFSTLEIQRTEQGDSAMYLCASSGWTGRTGDTQYFGPGTRLTVL.

The chain couples TRBV12-3 or TRBV12-4 to TRBJ1-1; D remains ambiguous. This CDR3 has 13 amino acids. V was pared by 1 base and J by 1 base, with 4 bases between. The CDR3, as DNA: TGTGCCAGCAGTTTAGTCCAGAACACTGAAGCTTTCTTT. This codes for CASSLVQNTEAFF.

Ten or more counts support this clonotype. J is TRBJ2-5 and V is TRBV5-4; perhaps TRBD1 as D (6 bases). The germline CDR1 and CDR2 sequences are SGHNT and YYREEE (reference sequence). V lost 1 base and J lost 5, with 18 bases in between. This CDR3 has 16 amino acids. The CDR3 DNA sequence: TGTGCCAGCAGCTTGATTGAGGGGGAAGGTGTGGAGACCCAGTACTTC. Protein product: CASSLIEGEGVETQYF. Together with reference TRBV5-4 and TRBJ2-5, the CDR3 gives the full variable domain: ETGVTQSPTHLIKTRGQQVTLRCSSQSGHNTVSWYQQALGQGPQFIFQYYREEENGRGNFPPRFSGLQFPNYSSELNVNALELDDSALYLCASSLIEGEGVETQYFGPGTRLLVL.

This clonotype came up many times. The V and J genes are TRBV5-4 and TRBJ2-3, with D uncertain. V lost 0 bases and J 4 bases, leaving 9 bases between the germline ends. The CDR3 spans 14 residues. The germline CDR1 and CDR2 sequences are SGHNT and YYREEE (reference sequence). The DNA for the CDR3 is TGTGCCAGCAGCTTGGAGCAGGCCTCAGATACGCAGTATTTT. This sequence encodes CASSLEQASDTQYF.

There are many counts of this clonotype. This chain links TRBV11-2 with TRBJ1-2; D is unclear. Germline lookup yields CDR1 SGHAT and CDR2 FQNNGV. V was trimmed by 0 bases and J by 8 bases, leaving 13 bases between them. The CDR3 spans 14 residues. In DNA, the CDR3 is TGTGCCAGCAGCTTAGAGGCGAACTCCCAGGGCTACACCTTC. Its protein product is CASSLEANSQGYTF.

At least ten counts were recorded for this clonotype. V and J are TRBV7-6 and TRBJ2-7; the D gene is possibly TRBD2 (7 bases). CDR3 length: 15 residues. Trimming left V 3 bases short and J 5 bases short, with 17 bases between. Germline V CDR1 and CDR2: SGHVS, FNYEAQ. The CDR3 DNA reads TGTGCCAGCAGCTTTAACAAGGGGGGGTACGACGAGCAGTACTTC. It translates to CASSFNKGGYDEQYF.

There are many counts of this clonotype. The junction does not match germline at one end; this may be a read error. V gene TRBV7-2 combines with J gene TRBJ2-1; 7 bases match TRBD2. Germline CDR1 SGHTA, CDR2 FQGNSA. This CDR3 has 12 amino acids. Here the CDR3 reads CASSRDEGRANF. Here the CDR3 DNA reads TGTGCCAGCAGCCGTGACGAAGGGAGGGCAAACTTC. The full variable domain, rest sourced from reference TRBV7-2 and TRBJ2-1, is GAGVSQSPSNKVTEKGKDVELRCDPISGHTALYWYRQSLGQGLEFLIYFQGNSAPDKSGLPSDRFSAERTGGSVSTLTIQRTQQEDSAVYLCASSRDEGRANFGPGTRLTVL.

This clonotype was detected ten times or more. The CDR3 DNA reads TGTGCCAGCAGCGTCCCGGGAACCTACGAGCAGTACTTC. It translates to CASSVPGTYEQYF. J is TRBJ2-7 and V is TRBV7-2, with D maybe TRBD2 (5 bases). Germline loops: CDR1 SGHTA, CDR2 FQGNSA. The V end lost 5 bases, the J end lost 2 bases, and 10 bases lay between the germline ends. The CDR3 consists of 13 residues.

This clonotype was found once. The genes are TRBV20-1 and TRBJ2-7; TRBD2 matches 11 bases. The CDR3 extends over 15 amino acids. Germline-derived CDR1 and CDR2 are DFQATT and SNEGSKA (reference sequence). V shed 2 bases, J shed 2 bases, and the junction held 5 bases outside the gene matches. The CDR3 sequence: CSARRGTSGTYEQYF. As DNA, the CDR3 is TGCAGTGCTAGACGTGGGACTAGCGGAACCTACGAGCAGTACTTC.

This clonotype has at least ten counts. The chain links TRBV7-2 to TRBJ2-1, with 14 bases identical to TRBD2. The CDR3 runs 17 residues. In germline, CDR1 is SGHTA, CDR2 FQGNSA. V was clipped by 4 bases and J by 4 bases; unmatched bases: 6. The CDR3 DNA reads TGTGCCAGCAGCTCTTCAGGACTAGCGGGGGGTTACAATGAGCAGTTCTTC. Protein: CASSSSGLAGGYNEQFF.

This clonotype was seen more than once but under ten times. The chain combines TRBV12-3 or TRBV12-4 with TRBJ1-4; D is possibly TRBD1 (5 bases). This CDR3 has 16 residues. V was pared by 5 bases and J by 5 bases, with 18 bases between. The CDR3 nucleotides read TGTGCCAGCAGTGATGGGCCTGGGGGGATGAATGAAAAACTGTTTTTT. It translates to CASSDGPGGMNEKLFF.

The table lists this clonotype with many counts. This chain joins TRBV10-3 and TRBJ2-3; a weak D match, TRBD1 (6 bases). This CDR3 contains 15 residues. The germline gives CDR1 ENHRY, CDR2 SYGVKD. V was clipped by 6 bases and J by 0 bases, with 13 bases between them. CDR3 coding DNA: TGTGCCATCAGACAGACAGGCTCTAGCACAGATACGCAGTATTTT. Amino acid sequence: CAIRQTGSSTDTQYF.

This clonotype was counted at least ten times. V and J are TRBV5-4 and TRBJ2-3, with 13 nucleotides matching TRBD2. The CDR3 length is 16 residues. Germline V CDR1 and CDR2: SGHNT, YYREEE (reference sequence). V was pared by 4 bases and J by 5 bases, with 7 bases of the junction left unmatched. CDR3 nucleotides: TGTGCCAGCAGCCCTGGACTAGCGGGAGTTAGAGATACGCAGTATTTT. Translated: CASSPGLAGVRDTQYF.

This clonotype occurred a few times. The chain uses TRBV6-5 and TRBJ1-1; D might be TRBD1 (6 bases). This CDR3 has 14 amino acids. Germline V lookup: CDR1 MNHEY, CDR2 SVGAGI. Trimming cost V 6 bases and J 1 base, with 12 bases left between them. The CDR3 sequence: CASRPRQENTEAFF. The CDR3 bases are TGTGCCAGCAGACCTAGACAGGAGAACACTGAAGCTTTCTTT.

This chain connects TRBV2 to TRBJ2-3; 9 bases agree with TRBD2. J lost 2 bases, V lost 8 bases, and 11 bases had no gene match. CDR3 size: 16 residues. CDR1 is SNHLY and CDR2 is FYNNEI in the germline V gene. Here the CDR3 reads CASCSGGPTVTDTQYF. As DNA, the CDR3 is TGTGCCAGCTGTAGCGGGGGCCCGACTGTCACAGATACGCAGTATTTT.

This clonotype was counted at least ten times. The junction and the germline gene differ at one end; a read error may be behind it. J is TRBJ1-5 and V is TRBV27; the D is unclear. CDR1 and CDR2 (germline): MNHEY, SMNVEV (reference sequence). This CDR3 is built from 13 residues. CDR3 coding DNA: TGTGCCAGCAGTTTAAGGGAGAATCGGCCCCAGCATTTT. Residues: CASSLRENRPQHF.

In its sample, this clonotype was seen a few times. J is TRBJ2-1 and V is TRBV23-1; D ambiguous. TRBV23-1 is an open reading frame, and its role is uncertain. Between the trimmed V and J ends, which lost 7 bases and 2 bases, there was a span of 12 bases. There are 14 residues in the CDR3. CDR3 residues: CASIDTEPYNEQFF. The CDR3 DNA sequence: TGCGCCAGCATAGATACAGAACCCTACAATGAGCAGTTCTTC.